The 24 T cell receptor beta chains below all came from one sample that was sequenced in a study of CD8+ T cells in alopecia areata. Sequencing relied on a cDNA template that was reverse transcribed from extracted RNA. Repertoires were generated with immunoSEQ multiplex PCR, while TCRdb's copy carries only in-frame clones and drops some. This sample carries 200,000 to 250,000 clones, 40% to 55% of them seen once, and the ten largest clones take 2.6%. Regarding treatment: oral pan-JAK inhibitor, 5-10 mg twice daily. Specimen: CD4+ T cells sorted from blood, collected around week 36, from a patient treated with tofacitinib. These receptors originate from a human donor with alopecia areata.

The V call is TRBV5-1, the J call TRBJ1-1; D is perhaps TRBD1 (6 bases). The V end was cut by 2 bases, the J end by 5 bases, with 16 bases between. Germline values: CDR1 SGHRS, CDR2 YFSETQ. The CDR3 runs 15 residues. Written as DNA, the CDR3 is TGCGCCAGCAGCTTAATCGGGCAGGGGAAGACTGAAGCTTTCTTT. This gives the protein CASSLIGQGKTEAFF.

The chain combines TRBV30 with TRBJ1-1; D is undetermined. Germline values: CDR1 GTSNPN, CDR2 SVGIG (reference sequence). V lost 0 bases to trimming and J lost 1 base, with 9 bases between them. This CDR3 is 14 amino acids long. The CDR3 spells CAWSVRGPNTEAFF. In DNA form, the CDR3 reads TGTGCCTGGAGTGTACGAGGACCGAACACTGAAGCTTTCTTT.

The chain has TRBV2 and TRBJ1-2; no clear D. Germline CDR1 is SNHLY and CDR2 is FYNNEI. CDR3 length equals 13 residues. V was pared by 6 bases and J by 4 bases, with 12 bases between. CDR3 sequence (DNA): TGTGCCAGCAGGGTCGACGGTGCCTATGGCTACACCTTC. It encodes CASRVDGAYGYTF.

This clone turned up a few times. The chain couples TRBV2 to TRBJ2-2, with D possibly matching TRBD2 (5 bases). Trimming removed 3 bases from V and 5 bases from J, with 13 bases in between. Germline V gives CDR1 SNHLY, CDR2 FYNNEI. The CDR3 runs 15 residues. In DNA, the CDR3 is TGTGCCAGCAGTGATCGGCTAGCTAAGACCGGGGAGCTGTTTTTT. Its translation is CASSDRLAKTGELFF.

This chain joins TRBV25-1 and TRBJ2-5; 11 bases fit TRBD1. The germline CDR1 and CDR2 sequences are MGHDK and SYGVNS. The CDR3 runs to 15 residues. V lost 6 bases, J lost 5 bases, and 8 bases stayed unmatched. CDR3 in amino acids: CASRPMGQGEETQYF. CDR3 bases: TGTGCCAGCAGACCAATGGGACAGGGGGAGGAGACCCAGTACTTC.

This chain connects TRBV7-2 to TRBJ2-5; TRBD2 matches 7 bases. The length of the CDR3 is 15 residues. V shed 2 bases and J 4 bases; nucleotides not matched to a gene: 7. CDR1 and CDR2 from the germline V gene are SGHTA and FQGNSA. Here the CDR3 reads CASSLSGRSLETQYF. The CDR3 nucleotides are TGTGCCAGCAGCTTATCCGGGAGGAGTTTAGAGACCCAGTACTTC.

The table lists this clone with a few counts. This chain uses TRBV29-1 with TRBJ2-1, with no clear D. In germline, CDR1 is SQVTM, CDR2 ANQGSEA. V was cut by 4 bases and J by 8 bases, with 9 bases left in between. This CDR3 comprises 11 residues. The CDR3 DNA follows: TGCAGCGTTGTAAGATGGGATGAGCAGTTCTTC. It is translated as CSVVRWDEQFF.

This clone came up a few times. The chain joins TRBV7-9 to TRBJ2-2; maybe TRBD2 (5 bases). CDR3 length equals 14 residues. CDR1 and CDR2 from the germline V gene are SEHNR and FQNEAQ (reference sequence). Trimming took off 5 bases at V and 4 bases at J, with 11 bases between the two ends. The CDR3 loop is CASSLLVATGELFF. CDR3 DNA: TGTGCCAGCAGCCTACTAGTAGCCACCGGGGAGCTGTTTTTT.

This clone was seen a single time. The chain joins TRBV30 to TRBJ2-4; 15 bases align to TRBD2. Germline values: CDR1 GTSNPN, CDR2 SVGIG (reference sequence). V trimming: 0 bases; J trimming: 7 bases; junction bases outside the gene matches: 7. CDR3 length: 17 amino acids. The chain's CDR3 is CAWSVLSGLAGGNIQYF. As DNA, the CDR3 is TGTGCCTGGAGTGTACTGTCCGGACTAGCGGGAGGGAACATTCAGTACTTC.

The chain is built from TRBV5-1 and TRBJ1-1, with TRBD1 as a possible D gene (6 bases). V gave up 3 bases and J gave up 5 bases, with 11 bases separating them. From germline, CDR1 is SGHRS and CDR2 YFSETQ. The length of the CDR3 is 13 residues. CDR3 nucleotides: TGCGCCAGCAGCTCCAAAGGGGGAACTGAAGCTTTCTTT. Amino acids: CASSSKGGTEAFF.

This chain uses TRBV14 with TRBJ1-1; weak D call: TRBD1 (6 bases). Per the germline V gene, CDR1 is SGHDN and CDR2 is FVKESK. The CDR3 spans 14 residues. V lost 5 bases to trimming and J lost 5 bases, with 15 bases between them. As DNA, the CDR3 is TGTGCCAGCAGCACGGAGGGGGGTGGAACTGAAGCTTTCTTT. It translates to CASSTEGGGTEAFF.

This chain links TRBV7-9 with TRBJ2-5; D gene ambiguous. V shed 5 bases and J shed 4 bases, with 11 bases lying between them. CDR1 is SEHNR, CDR2 FQNEAQ, per germline (reference sequence). CDR3 length: 13 residues. The CDR3 DNA sequence: TGTGCCAGCAGCCCTAACACGGGAGAGACCCAGTACTTC. Its protein is CASSPNTGETQYF.

The chain employs TRBV9 and TRBJ2-6, with 8 bases identical to TRBD2. This CDR3 contains 18 residues. Germline lookup yields CDR1 SGDLS and CDR2 YYNGEE. V lost 0 bases and J lost 1; bases outside the gene matches: 6. DNA for the CDR3: TGTGCCAGCAGCGTAGCGGGAGGGAGGGGTTCTGGGGCCAACGTCCTGACTTTC. It codes for CASSVAGGRGSGANVLTF.

There are a few counts of this clone. The chain has TRBV30 and TRBJ2-1, with D uncertain. The CDR3 loop spans 12 amino acids. Germline loops: CDR1 GTSNPN, CDR2 SVGIG (reference sequence). Between the trimmed V and J ends, which lost 2 bases and 8 bases, there was a span of 10 bases. The CDR3 region is CAWSPPWDEQFF. The CDR3, as DNA: TGTGCCTGGAGTCCCCCTTGGGATGAGCAGTTCTTC.

This clone was observed a handful of times. V gene TRBV5-1 combines with J gene TRBJ2-3; 7 nucleotides align to TRBD2. The germline V gene has CDR1 SGHRS and CDR2 YFSETQ. The trim removed 10 bases at V and 1 base at J, leaving 9 bases unmatched. The CDR3 covers 14 residues. The CDR3 DNA sequence: TGCGCCTGCGCGGGAGACGGGGGCACAGATACGCAGTATTTT. It specifies CACAGDGGTDTQYF.

This chain joins TRBV30 and TRBJ1-3; the D gene is possibly TRBD1 (5 bases). The length of the CDR3 is 11 residues. The germline V gene encodes CDR1 GTSNPN and CDR2 SVGIG (reference sequence). V lost 4 bases and J lost 8, with 9 bases in between. The chain's CDR3 is CAWTGKDTIYF. The CDR3 DNA reads as TGTGCCTGGACAGGGAAAGACACCATATATTTT.

This clone was seen a few times. The rearrangement uses TRBV7-2 and TRBJ1-1; weak D call: TRBD1 (5 bases). Germline V gives CDR1 SGHTA, CDR2 FQGNSA. CDR3 length equals 15 residues. Trimming shortened V by 5 bases and J by 0 bases, and 13 bases separated the two germline ends. The DNA of the CDR3 is TGTGCCAGCAGCCCCACGACAGCCCTGAACACTGAAGCTTTCTTT. Its protein product is CASSPTTALNTEAFF.

The rearrangement joins TRBV6-6 to TRBJ2-5; TRBD1 aligns across 9 bases. The CDR3 consists of 15 residues. The germline V gene encodes CDR1 MNHNY and CDR2 SVGAGI (reference sequence). The ends lost 6 bases at V and 1 base at J; junction bases unmatched: 6. CDR3 nucleotide sequence: TGTGCCAGCAGCAAGGGACAGGGAGTCCAAGAGACCCAGTACTTC. This encodes CASSKGQGVQETQYF.

The rearrangement uses TRBV6-5 and TRBJ1-5; 8 bases are a match to TRBD1. Germline CDR1 MNHEY, CDR2 SVGAGI. CDR3 size: 14 residues. V dropped 4 bases and J dropped 7; count of bases not matched to a gene: 6. This CDR3 is CASSSRTGWQPQHF. The CDR3, as DNA: TGTGCCAGCAGTTCAAGGACAGGGTGGCAGCCCCAGCATTTT.

This chain links TRBV29-1 with TRBJ1-1, with D unresolved. Germline CDR1 is SQVTM and CDR2 is ANQGSEA. The CDR3 sequence is 10 residues long. With 7 bases removed from V and 1 base from J, the gap between germline ends came to 4 bases. The CDR3 protein is CSGQNTEAFF. CDR3 DNA sequence: TGCAGCGGACAGAACACTGAAGCTTTCTTT.

The V and J genes are TRBV25-1 and TRBJ2-7; D assignment may be TRBD1 or TRBD2 (5 bases each). The germline V gene has CDR1 MGHDK and CDR2 SYGVNS. Between the trimmed V and J ends, which lost 4 bases and 2 bases, there was a span of 15 bases. The CDR3 is made up of 15 amino acids. CDR3: CASSAPGRPAYEQYF. CDR3 DNA sequence: TGTGCCAGCAGTGCCCCGGGACGTCCTGCCTACGAGCAGTACTTC.

This clone turned up a few times. The J gene is TRBJ2-7, the V gene TRBV14, with TRBD2 identical over 7 bases. V shed 0 bases, J shed 8 bases, and the junction held 4 bases outside the gene matches. The CDR3 is 13 amino acids. Germline V CDR1 and CDR2: SGHDN, FVKESK. The CDR3 protein is CASSQERGLQQYF. In DNA, the CDR3 is TGTGCCAGCAGCCAAGAAAGGGGACTACAGCAGTACTTC.

The chain is built from TRBV29-1 and TRBJ2-5, with TRBD1 matching 9 bases. Germline loops: CDR1 SQVTM, CDR2 ANQGSEA. The length of the CDR3 is 12 residues. The junction had 3 bases not matched to a gene; V was cut back by 7 bases and J by 3 bases. Here the CDR3 DNA reads TGCAGCGAAGGACAGGGGAAAGAGACCCAGTACTTC. This sequence encodes CSEGQGKETQYF.

This chain joins TRBV30 and TRBJ1-3; D not resolved. This CDR3 has 13 amino acids. Germline loops: CDR1 GTSNPN, CDR2 SVGIG (reference sequence). Trimming pared 4 bases from V and 2 bases from J, leaving 9 bases between. The CDR3 region is CAWTARTGNTIYF. The CDR3 DNA follows: TGTGCCTGGACTGCGAGGACTGGAAACACCATATATTTT.